This TCR beta chain is from a study of post-analysis software for immune sequencing data. Whole-study results and caveats: The study found TRBV5-6, TRBV5-1 and TRBV20-1 among four to six TRBV segments more frequent in patients than controls.

CDR1 and CDR2 from the germline V gene are SGDLS and YYNGEE. The CDR3 is 19 amino acids. J gave up 4 bases and V 1 base, and 18 bases lay outside the gene matches. cDNA libraries for TCR beta contained unique molecular identifiers. TCRdb re-analysed the PCR reads in MiXCR, keeping a single row per CDR3 protein. Of more than 500,000 distinct CDR3 sequences listed, around a third are singletons. This clonotype showed up many times. Its matching antigen is unknown. This chain joins TRBV9 and TRBJ2-7; 9 bases match TRBD1. This sequence was found in a girl aged 2 to 17 with multiple sclerosis. The sample taken for sequencing was blood. Written as DNA, the CDR3 is TGTGCCAGCAGCGTACCTTTCATCCGGGACAGGGTCGAAGGATACGAGCAGTACTTC. Protein sequence: CASSVPFIRDRVEGYEQYF.